The rows below give T cell receptor beta chains drawn from one sample of a study of blood T cell repertoires in COVID-19. The protocol was immunoSEQ multiplex PCR, while the TCRdb copy is restricted to in-frame clones and leaves out a portion. The sample lists roughly 260,000 clones, almost 90% occurring once. The sample taken for sequencing was peripheral blood. These receptors came from a woman aged 25 to 39 with COVID-19, enrolled during active disease. CDR3s include the opening cysteine and the closing phenylalanine or tryptophan. The order of the fields is CDR3 protein, CDR3 DNA, V gene, J gene, D gene, clone size. A D gene is named only where the DNA matches it firmly. Size values are once, few and many counts, or a class for expanded clones, and some rows have none.

CDR3 protein: CAISEREYTEAFF; CDR3 DNA: TGTGCCATCAGTGAAAGGGAGTACACTGAAGCTTTCTTT; V gene: TRBV10-3; J gene: TRBJ1-1; D gene: -; clone size: -
CDR3 protein: CASSYRHGNEQFF; CDR3 DNA: TGTGCCAGCAGTTACCGGCACGGGAATGAGCAGTTCTTC; V gene: TRBV2; J gene: TRBJ2-1; D gene: -; clone size: -
CDR3 protein: CASSYSVASSYNEQFF; CDR3 DNA: TGTGCCAGCAGTTACTCTGTAGCAAGCTCCTACAATGAGCAGTTCTTC; V gene: TRBV6-5; J gene: TRBJ2-1; D gene: -; clone size: -
CDR3 protein: CASSLVTSGYNEQFF; CDR3 DNA: TGTGCCAGCAGCTTAGTGACTAGCGGGTACAATGAGCAGTTCTTC; V gene: TRBV7-6; J gene: TRBJ2-1; D gene: TRBD2; clone size: -
CDR3 protein: CASSYSVGLLGNEQFF; CDR3 DNA: TGTGCCAGCAGTTACTCCGTGGGGCTCCTGGGCAATGAGCAGTTCTTC; V gene: TRBV6-5; J gene: TRBJ2-1; D gene: -; clone size: -
CDR3 protein: CASSPPGSQGASEAFF; CDR3 DNA: TGTGCCAGCAGCCCCCCGGGGTCGCAGGGGGCCTCTGAAGCTTTCTTT; V gene: TRBV7-9; J gene: TRBJ1-1; D gene: TRBD1; clone size: -
CDR3 protein: CASSLKAGNEQFF; CDR3 DNA: TGTGCCAGCAGTCTAAAAGCGGGGAATGAGCAGTTCTTC; V gene: TRBV5-4; J gene: TRBJ2-1; D gene: TRBD2; clone size: -
CDR3 protein: CASSLLREQFF; CDR3 DNA: TGTGCCAGCAGCTTATTACGGGAGCAGTTCTTC; V gene: TRBV11-2; J gene: TRBJ2-1; D gene: -; clone size: -
CDR3 protein: CASSLTGGGEKLFF; CDR3 DNA: TGTGCCAGCAGCTTGACAGGGGGCGGTGAAAAACTGTTTTTT; V gene: TRBV12-1; J gene: TRBJ1-4; D gene: -; clone size: many
CDR3 protein: CASSIRTSGRAAMDEQFF; CDR3 DNA: TGTGCCAGTAGTATAAGGACTAGCGGGAGGGCCGCAATGGATGAGCAGTTCTTC; V gene: TRBV19; J gene: TRBJ2-1; D gene: TRBD2; clone size: -
CDR3 protein: CASRSQGAAREQYF; CDR3 DNA: TGTGCCAGCAGATCACAGGGTGCGGCCCGGGAGCAGTACTTC; V gene: TRBV28; J gene: TRBJ2-7; D gene: -; clone size: -
CDR3 protein: CASSLARLNEQYF; CDR3 DNA: TGTGCCAGCTCACTCGCTAGGTTAAATGAGCAGTACTTC; V gene: TRBV18; J gene: TRBJ2-7; D gene: -; clone size: once
CDR3 protein: CASSRQGNEQFF; CDR3 DNA: TGTGCCAGCAGCAGACAGGGGAATGAGCAGTTCTTC; V gene: TRBV2; J gene: TRBJ2-1; D gene: TRBD1; clone size: -
CDR3 protein: CASSRGRRSYEQYF; CDR3 DNA: TGCGCCAGCAGCCGGGGGCGTAGGTCCTACGAGCAGTACTTC; V gene: TRBV4-3; J gene: TRBJ2-7; D gene: -; clone size: few
CDR3 protein: CASRGGYSYNEQFF; CDR3 DNA: TGTGCCAGCAGAGGGGGCTACTCCTACAATGAGCAGTTCTTC; V gene: TRBV2; J gene: TRBJ2-1; D gene: TRBD1; clone size: -
CDR3 protein: CAIRLVGAGNTEAFF; CDR3 DNA: TGTGCCATCAGGTTGGTAGGGGCTGGGAACACTGAAGCTTTCTTT; V gene: TRBV10-3; J gene: TRBJ1-1; D gene: -; clone size: -
CDR3 protein: CSVEGWDSLDLGYTF; CDR3 DNA: TGCAGCGTTGAAGGCTGGGACAGTTTAGATTTGGGCTACACCTTC; V gene: TRBV29-1; J gene: TRBJ1-2; D gene: TRBD1; clone size: -
CDR3 protein: CASSHRTSGGDEQYF; CDR3 DNA: TGTGCCAGCAGCCACCGGACTAGCGGGGGCGACGAGCAGTACTTC; V gene: TRBV3-1/TRBV3-2; J gene: TRBJ2-7; D gene: TRBD2; clone size: -
CDR3 protein: CASSLSTWAPYGYTF; CDR3 DNA: TGTGCCAGCAGTTTATCGACATGGGCCCCCTATGGCTACACCTTC; V gene: TRBV27; J gene: TRBJ1-2; D gene: -; clone size: -
CDR3 protein: CASSSTGVREKLFF; CDR3 DNA: TGTGCCAGCAGCTCTACAGGGGTGCGGGAAAAACTGTTTTTT; V gene: TRBV7-2; J gene: TRBJ1-4; D gene: TRBD1; clone size: few
CDR3 protein: CASSSHTNQPQHF; CDR3 DNA: TGTGCCAGCAGTTCACACACAAATCAGCCCCAGCATTTT; V gene: TRBV28; J gene: TRBJ1-5; D gene: -; clone size: -
CDR3 protein: CASSLGPRAYEQYF; CDR3 DNA: TGTGCCAGCAGCTTGGGTCCCAGGGCCTACGAGCAGTACTTC; V gene: TRBV5-4; J gene: TRBJ2-7; D gene: -; clone size: -
CDR3 protein: CASSVRAGVAEQYF; CDR3 DNA: TGTGCCAGCAGTGTTAGAGCGGGAGTCGCCGAGCAGTACTTC; V gene: TRBV2; J gene: TRBJ2-7; D gene: TRBD2; clone size: -
CDR3 protein: CASSFAWTGGYEQYF; CDR3 DNA: TGTGCCAGCAGCTTCGCCTGGACAGGGGGCTACGAGCAGTACTTC; V gene: TRBV5-5; J gene: TRBJ2-7; D gene: TRBD1; clone size: few
CDR3 protein: CASSEAGGVIDEQFF; CDR3 DNA: TGTGCCAGCAGTGAAGCGGGAGGGGTTATCGATGAGCAGTTCTTC; V gene: TRBV2; J gene: TRBJ2-1; D gene: TRBD2; clone size: -
CDR3 protein: CASRFDRGPREQYF; CDR3 DNA: TGTGCCAGCAGGTTCGACAGGGGGCCCCGCGAGCAGTACTTC; V gene: TRBV7-2; J gene: TRBJ2-7; D gene: TRBD1; clone size: -
CDR3 protein: CASSDRQEADTQYF; CDR3 DNA: TGTGCCAGCAGCGACCGACAGGAGGCAGATACGCAGTATTTT; V gene: TRBV11-2; J gene: TRBJ2-3; D gene: -; clone size: few
CDR3 protein: CASSVGTSEGQETQYF; CDR3 DNA: TGTGCCAGCAGCGTAGGAACTAGCGAAGGCCAAGAGACCCAGTACTTC; V gene: TRBV9; J gene: TRBJ2-5; D gene: TRBD2; clone size: -
CDR3 protein: CASSYAGSYEQYF; CDR3 DNA: TGTGCCAGCAGTTACGCCGGGAGCTACGAGCAGTACTTC; V gene: TRBV6-2/TRBV6-3; J gene: TRBJ2-7; D gene: -; clone size: few
CDR3 protein: CASSPGRNTQYF; CDR3 DNA: TGTGCCAGCAGTCCCGGTCGCAATACGCAGTATTTT; V gene: TRBV12-3/TRBV12-4; J gene: TRBJ2-3; D gene: -; clone size: once
CDR3 protein: CASSYGADHWAGELFF; CDR3 DNA: TGTGCCAGCAGTTACGGGGCCGACCATTGGGCCGGGGAGCTGTTTTTT; V gene: TRBV6-5; J gene: TRBJ2-2; D gene: -; clone size: -
CDR3 protein: CASSQEGAGSNQPQHF; CDR3 DNA: TGCGCCAGCAGCCAAGAGGGGGCAGGGAGTAATCAGCCCCAGCATTTT; V gene: TRBV4-1; J gene: TRBJ1-5; D gene: -; clone size: -
CDR3 protein: CATSTSGTSLHEQFF; CDR3 DNA: TGTGCCACGAGTACTTCCGGGACTAGCCTCCATGAGCAGTTCTTC; V gene: TRBV15; J gene: TRBJ2-1; D gene: TRBD2; clone size: -
CDR3 protein: CASTRGPSSGNTIYF; CDR3 DNA: TGTGCCAGCACGCGGGGGCCCAGCTCTGGAAACACCATATATTTT; V gene: TRBV6-5; J gene: TRBJ1-3; D gene: -; clone size: -
CDR3 protein: CASSLAGQGALAGELFF; CDR3 DNA: TGCGCCAGCAGCTTGGCAGGCCAGGGGGCACTTGCCGGGGAGCTGTTTTTT; V gene: TRBV5-1; J gene: TRBJ2-2; D gene: TRBD1; clone size: -
CDR3 protein: CAWGDTGTEAFF; CDR3 DNA: TGTGCCTGGGGTGATACGGGGACTGAAGCTTTCTTT; V gene: TRBV30; J gene: TRBJ1-1; D gene: -; clone size: once
CDR3 protein: CASSQVSDSLNEKLFF; CDR3 DNA: TGTGCCAGCAGCCAAGTTTCGGACAGCCTTAATGAAAAACTGTTTTTT; V gene: TRBV4-2; J gene: TRBJ1-4; D gene: -; clone size: -
CDR3 protein: CASSEEGLEQFF; CDR3 DNA: TGTGCCAGCAGTGAAGAGGGGCTTGAGCAGTTCTTC; V gene: TRBV2; J gene: TRBJ2-1; D gene: -; clone size: -
CDR3 protein: CASSPGVANSYEQYF; CDR3 DNA: TGTGCCAGCAGCCCCGGGGTAGCGAACTCCTACGAGCAGTACTTC; V gene: TRBV7-6; J gene: TRBJ2-7; D gene: -; clone size: -
CDR3 protein: CAASPRQGALGANVLTF; CDR3 DNA: TGTGCCGCATCGCCCCGGCAGGGGGCGCTTGGGGCCAACGTCCTGACTTTC; V gene: TRBV19; J gene: TRBJ2-6; D gene: TRBD1; clone size: -
CDR3 protein: CASSESGRNTEAFF; CDR3 DNA: TGTGCCAGCAGTGAATCTGGCAGAAACACTGAAGCTTTCTTT; V gene: TRBV6-1; J gene: TRBJ1-1; D gene: -; clone size: -
CDR3 protein: CASSRRAGTSGSTGGNEQFF; CDR3 DNA: TGTGCCAGCAGCCGACGGGCCGGGACTAGCGGGTCTACTGGGGGCAATGAGCAGTTCTTC; V gene: TRBV7-6; J gene: TRBJ2-1; D gene: TRBD2; clone size: -
CDR3 protein: CASRRGSTEAFF; CDR3 DNA: TGTGCCAGCAGGAGGGGGAGCACTGAAGCTTTCTTT; V gene: TRBV6-5; J gene: TRBJ1-1; D gene: -; clone size: -
CDR3 protein: CATSGLAEENIQYF; CDR3 DNA: TGTGCCACCAGTGGACTAGCGGAGGAAAACATTCAGTACTTC; V gene: TRBV24-1; J gene: TRBJ2-4; D gene: TRBD2; clone size: -
CDR3 protein: CASISPGDTDTQYF; CDR3 DNA: TGTGCCAGCATTTCCCCCGGGGACACAGATACGCAGTATTTT; V gene: TRBV6-5; J gene: TRBJ2-3; D gene: -; clone size: -
CDR3 protein: CASSLRTGVRAFF; CDR3 DNA: TGTGCCAGCAGTTTAAGGACAGGGGTTAGAGCTTTCTTT; V gene: TRBV27; J gene: TRBJ1-1; D gene: TRBD1; clone size: -
CDR3 protein: CASSFNFNEQFF; CDR3 DNA: TGTGCCAGCAGCTTCAATTTCAATGAGCAGTTCTTC; V gene: TRBV7-9; J gene: TRBJ2-1; D gene: -; clone size: -
CDR3 protein: CASSQDASGSGDTQYF; CDR3 DNA: TGTGCCAGCAGCCAAGATGCTAGCGGGAGTGGAGATACGCAGTATTTT; V gene: TRBV4-2; J gene: TRBJ2-3; D gene: TRBD2; clone size: -
CDR3 protein: CAWSVLADNQPQHF; CDR3 DNA: TGTGCCTGGAGTGTACTGGCGGACAATCAGCCCCAGCATTTT; V gene: TRBV30; J gene: TRBJ1-5; D gene: -; clone size: once